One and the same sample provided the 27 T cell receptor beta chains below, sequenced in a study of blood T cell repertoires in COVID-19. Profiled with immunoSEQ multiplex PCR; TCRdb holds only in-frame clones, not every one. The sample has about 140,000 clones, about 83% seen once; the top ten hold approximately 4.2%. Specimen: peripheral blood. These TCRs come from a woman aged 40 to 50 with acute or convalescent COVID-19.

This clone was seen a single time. CDR3 in amino acids: CASSPSGTDTDTQYF. CDR3 nucleotides: TGTGCCAGCAGCCCTTCCGGGACAGACACAGATACGCAGTATTTT. The gene calls are TRBV9 and TRBJ2-3; TRBD1 aligns across 7 bases. The V and J ends lost 4 bases and 2 bases, in that order; junction bases with no gene match: 7. The germline gives CDR1 SGDLS, CDR2 YYNGEE. This CDR3 is built from 15 residues. The whole variable domain, remainder taken from reference TRBV9 and TRBJ2-3, is DSGVTQTPKHLITATGQRVTLRCSPRSGDLSVYWYQQSLDQGLQFLIQYYNGEERAKGNILERFSAQQFPDLHSELNLSSLELGDSALYFCASSPSGTDTDTQYFGPGTRLTVL.

CDR3 DNA sequence: TGTGCCAGCAGCAGGGGTATGGGACTTAGCTATGGCTACACCTTC. Amino acid sequence: CASSRGMGLSYGYTF. V is TRBV7-2 and J is TRBJ1-2, with D perhaps matching TRBD1 (5 bases). The V and J ends lost 5 bases and 4 bases respectively, with 17 bases between them. CDR1 is SGHTA, CDR2 FQGNSA, per germline. The CDR3 has 15 residues.

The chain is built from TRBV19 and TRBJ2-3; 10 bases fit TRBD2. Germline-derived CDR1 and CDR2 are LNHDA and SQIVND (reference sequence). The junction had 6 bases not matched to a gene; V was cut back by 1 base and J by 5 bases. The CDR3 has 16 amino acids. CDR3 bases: TGTGCCAGTAGTATAGTCAGACTAGCGGGTCTAGATACGCAGTATTTT. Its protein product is CASSIVRLAGLDTQYF.

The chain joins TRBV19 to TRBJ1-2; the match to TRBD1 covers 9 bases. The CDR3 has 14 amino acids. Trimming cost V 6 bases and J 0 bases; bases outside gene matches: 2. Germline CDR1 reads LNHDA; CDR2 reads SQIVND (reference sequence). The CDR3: CASRRTGANYGYTF. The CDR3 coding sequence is TGTGCCAGTAGACGGACAGGGGCTAACTATGGCTACACCTTC.

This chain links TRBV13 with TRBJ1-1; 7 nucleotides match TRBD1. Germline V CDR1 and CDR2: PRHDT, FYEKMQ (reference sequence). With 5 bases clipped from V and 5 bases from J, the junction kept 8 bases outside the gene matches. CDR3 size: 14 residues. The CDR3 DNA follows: TGTGCCAGCAGCGCACAGGGGCGTGGGACTGAAGCTTTCTTT. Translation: CASSAQGRGTEAFF.

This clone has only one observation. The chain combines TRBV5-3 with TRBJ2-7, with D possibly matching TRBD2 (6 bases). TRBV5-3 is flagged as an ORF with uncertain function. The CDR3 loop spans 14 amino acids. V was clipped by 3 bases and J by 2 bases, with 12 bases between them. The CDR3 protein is CARSSLGGTYEQYF. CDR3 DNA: TGTGCCAGAAGCTCACTGGGGGGTACCTACGAGCAGTACTTC.

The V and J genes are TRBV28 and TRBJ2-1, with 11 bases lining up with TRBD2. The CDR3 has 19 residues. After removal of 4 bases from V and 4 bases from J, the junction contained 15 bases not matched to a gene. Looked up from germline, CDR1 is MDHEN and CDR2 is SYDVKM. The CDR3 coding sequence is TGTGCCAGCAGTTCGCCGGCTCTAGCGGGAGGTCCTCCTTACAATGAGCAGTTCTTC. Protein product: CASSSPALAGGPPYNEQFF.

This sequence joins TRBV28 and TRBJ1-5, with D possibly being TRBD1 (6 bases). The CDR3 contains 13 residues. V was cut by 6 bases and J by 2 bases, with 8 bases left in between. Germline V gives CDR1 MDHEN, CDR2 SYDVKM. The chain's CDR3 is CASSHRGNQPQHF. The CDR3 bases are TGTGCCAGCAGCCACAGGGGCAATCAGCCCCAGCATTTT.

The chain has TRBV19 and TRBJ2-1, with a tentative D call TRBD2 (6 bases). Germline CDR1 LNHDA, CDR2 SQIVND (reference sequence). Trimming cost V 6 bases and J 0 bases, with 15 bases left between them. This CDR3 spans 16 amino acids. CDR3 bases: TGTGCCAGTAGGAGGGTAGCGGTGAGCTCCTACAATGAGCAGTTCTTC. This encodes CASRRVAVSSYNEQFF.

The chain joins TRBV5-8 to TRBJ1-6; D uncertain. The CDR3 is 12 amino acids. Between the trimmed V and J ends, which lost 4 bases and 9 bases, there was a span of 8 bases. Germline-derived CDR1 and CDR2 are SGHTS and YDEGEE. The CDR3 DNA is TGTGCCAGCAGCCCTCCGTTTTCACCCCTCCACTTT. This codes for CASSPPFSPLHF.

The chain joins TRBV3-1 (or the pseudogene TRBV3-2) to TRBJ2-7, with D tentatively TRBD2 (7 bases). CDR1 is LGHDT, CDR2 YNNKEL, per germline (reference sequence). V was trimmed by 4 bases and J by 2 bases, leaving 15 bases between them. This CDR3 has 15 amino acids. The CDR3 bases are TGTGCCAGCAGCCCCGGGGGGCAAGGGGCCTACGAGCAGTACTTC. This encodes CASSPGGQGAYEQYF.

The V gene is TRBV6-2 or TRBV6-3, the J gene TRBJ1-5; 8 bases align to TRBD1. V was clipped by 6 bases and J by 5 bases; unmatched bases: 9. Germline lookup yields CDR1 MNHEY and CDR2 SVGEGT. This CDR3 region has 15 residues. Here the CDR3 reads CASSRTGNVYQPQHF. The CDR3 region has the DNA TGTGCCAGCAGCCGGACAGGGAATGTTTATCAGCCCCAGCATTTT.

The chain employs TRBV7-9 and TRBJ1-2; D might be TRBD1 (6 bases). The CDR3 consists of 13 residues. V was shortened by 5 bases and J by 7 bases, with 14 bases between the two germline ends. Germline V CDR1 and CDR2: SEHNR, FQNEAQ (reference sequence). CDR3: CASSLQGSSGYTF. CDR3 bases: TGTGCCAGCAGCCTACAGGGATCCAGTGGCTACACCTTC.

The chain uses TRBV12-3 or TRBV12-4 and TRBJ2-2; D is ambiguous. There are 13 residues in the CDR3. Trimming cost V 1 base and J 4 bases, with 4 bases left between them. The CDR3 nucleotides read TGTGCCAGCAGTTTAGGTCTCACCGGGGAGCTGTTTTTT. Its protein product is CASSLGLTGELFF.

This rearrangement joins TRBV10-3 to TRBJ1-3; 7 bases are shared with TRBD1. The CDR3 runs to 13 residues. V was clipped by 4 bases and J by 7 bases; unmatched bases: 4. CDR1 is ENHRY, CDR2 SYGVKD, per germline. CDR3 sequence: CAISVTGDNTIYF. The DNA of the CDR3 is TGTGCCATCAGTGTCACAGGGGACAACACCATATATTTT.

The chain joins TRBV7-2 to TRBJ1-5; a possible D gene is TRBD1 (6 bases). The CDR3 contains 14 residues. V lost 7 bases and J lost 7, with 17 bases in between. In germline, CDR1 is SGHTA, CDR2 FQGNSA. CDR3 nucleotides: TGTGCCAGCATGGATTTACAGGGATCCCAGCCCCAGCATTTT. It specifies CASMDLQGSQPQHF.

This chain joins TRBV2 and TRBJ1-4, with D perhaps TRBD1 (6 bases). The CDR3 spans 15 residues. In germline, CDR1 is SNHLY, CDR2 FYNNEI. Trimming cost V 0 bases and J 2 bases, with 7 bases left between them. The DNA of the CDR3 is TGTGCCAGCAGTGAAGCGGGGGCCACTAATGAAAAACTGTTTTTT. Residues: CASSEAGATNEKLFF.

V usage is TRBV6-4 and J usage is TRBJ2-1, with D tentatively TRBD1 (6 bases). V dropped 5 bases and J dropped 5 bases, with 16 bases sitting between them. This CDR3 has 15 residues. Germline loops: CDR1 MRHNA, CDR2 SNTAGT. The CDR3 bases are TGTGCCAGCAGTACTTCAGGGGATCCACACAATGAGCAGTTCTTC. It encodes CASSTSGDPHNEQFF.

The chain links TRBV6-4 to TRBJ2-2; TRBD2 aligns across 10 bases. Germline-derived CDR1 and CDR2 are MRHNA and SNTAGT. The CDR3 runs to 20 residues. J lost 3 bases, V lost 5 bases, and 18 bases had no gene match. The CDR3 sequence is CASSIYKGFGGTSDTGELFF. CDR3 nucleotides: TGTGCCAGCAGTATATATAAGGGTTTCGGTGGGACTAGCGACACCGGGGAGCTGTTTTTT.

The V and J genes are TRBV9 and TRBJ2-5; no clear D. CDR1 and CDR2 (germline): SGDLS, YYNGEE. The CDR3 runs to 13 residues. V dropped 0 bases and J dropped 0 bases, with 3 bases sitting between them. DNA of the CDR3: TGTGCCAGCAGCGTAGACAACCAAGAGACCCAGTACTTC. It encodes CASSVDNQETQYF.

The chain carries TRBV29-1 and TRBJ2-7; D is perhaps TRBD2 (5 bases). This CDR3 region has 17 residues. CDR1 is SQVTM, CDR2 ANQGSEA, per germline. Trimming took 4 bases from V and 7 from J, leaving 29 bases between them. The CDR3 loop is CSVGVHWETHDIREQYF. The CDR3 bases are TGCAGCGTTGGAGTTCACTGGGAGACTCATGATATCAGGGAGCAGTACTTC.

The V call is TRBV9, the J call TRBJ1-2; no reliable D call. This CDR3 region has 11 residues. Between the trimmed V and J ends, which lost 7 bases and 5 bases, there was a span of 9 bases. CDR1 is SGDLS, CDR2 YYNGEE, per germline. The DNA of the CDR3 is TGTGCCAGCGGAGACTGGTATGGCTACACCTTC. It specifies CASGDWYGYTF.

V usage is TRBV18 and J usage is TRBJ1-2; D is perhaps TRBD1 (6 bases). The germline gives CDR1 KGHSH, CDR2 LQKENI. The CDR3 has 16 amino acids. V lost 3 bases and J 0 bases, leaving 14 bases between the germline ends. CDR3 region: CASSPIAGAANYGYTF. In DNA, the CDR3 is TGTGCCAGCTCACCCATTGCAGGGGCTGCTAACTATGGCTACACCTTC.

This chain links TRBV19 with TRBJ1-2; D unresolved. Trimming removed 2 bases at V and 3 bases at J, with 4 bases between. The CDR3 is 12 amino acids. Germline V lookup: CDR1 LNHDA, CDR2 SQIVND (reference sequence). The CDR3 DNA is TGTGCCAGTAGTATATCAGACTATGGCTACACCTTC. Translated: CASSISDYGYTF.

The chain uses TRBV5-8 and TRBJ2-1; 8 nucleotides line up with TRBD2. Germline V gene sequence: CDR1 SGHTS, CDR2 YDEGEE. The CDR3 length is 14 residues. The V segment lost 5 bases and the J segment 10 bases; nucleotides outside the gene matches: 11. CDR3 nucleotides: TGTGCCAGCAGTCTACTAGCGGAGCAGGTAGAGCAGTTCTTC. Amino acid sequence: CASSLLAEQVEQFF.

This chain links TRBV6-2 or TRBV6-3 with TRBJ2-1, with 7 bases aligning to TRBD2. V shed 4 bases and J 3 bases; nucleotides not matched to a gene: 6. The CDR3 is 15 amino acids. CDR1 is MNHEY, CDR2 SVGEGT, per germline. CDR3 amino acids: CASSWGGSGYNEQFF. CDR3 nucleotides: TGTGCCAGCAGTTGGGGCGGGAGTGGCTACAATGAGCAGTTCTTC.

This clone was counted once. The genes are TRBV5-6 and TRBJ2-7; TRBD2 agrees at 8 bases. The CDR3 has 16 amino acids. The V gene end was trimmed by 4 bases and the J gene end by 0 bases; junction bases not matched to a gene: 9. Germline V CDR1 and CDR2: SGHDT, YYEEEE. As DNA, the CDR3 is TGTGCCAGCAGCGTAACGGGACTAGGGAGCTCCTACGAGCAGTACTTC. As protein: CASSVTGLGSSYEQYF.